The next 31 T cell receptor beta chains were all read from a single sample in a study of human T cells and chemical hapten exposure. TCRdb re-called the RACE reads through MiXCR, storing one row per CDR3 protein. In the table there are roughly 100,000 distinct CDR3 sequences, around 10% of which are singletons. Indicated time point: pre-sensitization, week 0. The treatment was: therapeutic diphenylcyclopropenone sensitization with weekly scalp DPC. This specimen consisted of whole blood, obtained in connection with sensitization to the hapten diphenylcyclopropenone (DPC). These TCRs come from a woman aged 50 to 65 with alopecia areata. Some clones in this sample may be carry-over from other donors' samples.

A few counts support this clonotype. The V gene is TRBV7-9, the J gene TRBJ2-1, with 10 bases identical to TRBD1. Germline V lookup: CDR1 SEHNR, CDR2 FQNEAQ (reference sequence). The trim removed 6 bases at V and 7 bases at J, leaving 6 bases unmatched. The CDR3 runs to 14 residues. In DNA form, the CDR3 reads TGTGCCAGCAGAGGAGGGGACAGGGGAAATGAGCAGTTCTTC. Translation: CASRGGDRGNEQFF. Complete variable domain (other parts from reference TRBV7-9 and TRBJ2-1): DTGVSQNPRHKITKRGQNVTFRCDPISEHNRLYWYRQTLGQGPEFLTYFQNEAQLEKSRLLSDRFSAERPKGSFSTLEIQRTEQGDSAMYLCASRGGDRGNEQFFGPGTRLTVL.

This clonotype was recorded many times. This rearrangement joins TRBV6-2 or TRBV6-3 to TRBJ2-6, with D unresolved. Looked up from germline, CDR1 is MNHEY and CDR2 is SVGEGT. This CDR3 region has 18 residues. Between the trimmed V and J ends, which lost 2 bases and 4 bases, there was a span of 18 bases. CDR3 protein: CASSYPIFNSNGANVLTF. Here the CDR3 DNA reads TGTGCCAGCAGTTACCCAATCTTCAATTCTAACGGGGCCAACGTCCTGACTTTC.

This clonotype was seen a few times. V usage is TRBV7-9 and J usage is TRBJ2-5; perhaps TRBD2 as D (5 bases). Germline V gives CDR1 SEHNR, CDR2 FQNEAQ (reference sequence). This CDR3 region has 13 residues. The V end was cut by 5 bases, the J end by 5 bases, with 12 bases between. CDR3 protein: CASSRGVLETQYF. The CDR3 DNA reads as TGTGCCAGCAGCCGGGGAGTTTTGGAGACCCAGTACTTC.

This clonotype was counted between two and nine times. The J gene is TRBJ2-1, the V gene TRBV29-1, with TRBD2 identical over 7 bases. The CDR3 runs to 14 residues. Trimming cost V 3 bases and J 4 bases; bases outside gene matches: 6. Per germline, CDR1 SQVTM and CDR2 ANQGSEA. CDR3 residues: CSVDGTIEYNEQFF. CDR3 sequence (DNA): TGCAGCGTTGATGGGACTATAGAATACAATGAGCAGTTCTTC.

Only a few counts were recorded for this clonotype. The rearrangement joins TRBV5-1 to TRBJ2-3; D unclear. There are 13 residues in the CDR3. The V gene lost 1 base and the J gene lost 4 bases, with 7 bases spanning the gap. Germline CDR1 and CDR2: SGHRS and YFSETQ. The DNA of the CDR3 is TGCGCCAGCAGCTTGTACCCCCCAGATACGCAGTATTTT. This sequence encodes CASSLYPPDTQYF.

The chain carries TRBV4-1 and TRBJ1-2; D unclear. Trimming removed 5 bases at V and 5 bases at J, with 6 bases between. The CDR3 is 11 residues long. In germline, CDR1 is MGHRA, CDR2 YSYEKL. The CDR3 region has the DNA TGCGCCAGCAGCGGCGGTTATGGCTACACCTTC. Translation gives CASSGGYGYTF.

The chain joins TRBV20-1 to TRBJ2-7; 7 bases fit TRBD2. The CDR3 is made up of 10 amino acids. The V segment lost 7 bases and the J segment 7 bases; nucleotides outside the gene matches: 4. Per germline, CDR1 DFQATT and CDR2 SNEGSKA (reference sequence). The CDR3 protein is CSVVGREQYF. CDR3 sequence (DNA): TGCAGTGTAGTCGGGAGGGAGCAGTACTTC.

Ten or more counts support this clonotype. The V gene is TRBV7-9, the J gene TRBJ1-1, with D possibly TRBD1 on 5 matching bases. With 3 bases removed from V and 4 bases from J, the gap between germline ends came to 9 bases. The V gene's germline CDR1 is SEHNR and CDR2 FQNEAQ (reference sequence). CDR3 length equals 13 residues. Here the CDR3 reads CASSFGAGTEAFF. The CDR3 DNA reads TGTGCCAGCAGCTTTGGGGCAGGCACTGAAGCTTTCTTT.

The chain employs TRBV18 and TRBJ1-2; unclear D gene. CDR3 size: 14 residues. Germline loops: CDR1 KGHSH, CDR2 LQKENI. V was pared by 2 bases and J by 1 base, with 8 bases between. The CDR3 DNA follows: TGTGCCAGCTCACCAGGATCAGATAACTATGGCTACACCTTC. It codes for CASSPGSDNYGYTF.

The chain carries TRBV28 and TRBJ1-6; 8 bases fit TRBD1. V gave up 5 bases and J gave up 8 bases; unmatched junction bases: 8. From germline, CDR1 is MDHEN and CDR2 SYDVKM. This CDR3 region has 15 residues. CDR3 DNA sequence: TGTGCCAGCAGTCTCAGCGGACAGGGAGATTCACCCCTCCACTTT. Amino acids: CASSLSGQGDSPLHF.

This clonotype came up many times. CDR3 in amino acids: CSALPGRDTEAFF. The CDR3 DNA reads TGCAGTGCTCTACCCGGCAGGGACACTGAAGCTTTCTTT. The V and J genes are TRBV20-1 and TRBJ1-1; perhaps TRBD1 as D (5 bases). The V gene's germline CDR1 is DFQATT and CDR2 SNEGSKA (reference sequence). The CDR3 contains 13 residues. V lost 5 bases to trimming and J lost 3 bases, with 13 bases between them.

In its sample, this clonotype was seen a few times. V is TRBV4-2 and J is TRBJ1-4; D remains unclear. The CDR3 spans 14 residues. Trimming left V 5 bases short and J 0 bases short, with 7 bases between. CDR1 LGHNA and CDR2 YNFKEQ come from the germline V gene. CDR3 nucleotide sequence: TGTGCCAGCAGCACGGAGACAACTAATGAAAAACTGTTTTTT. Translation gives CASSTETTNEKLFF.

This clonotype was seen a few times. The gene calls are TRBV25-1 and TRBJ2-7; the D gene is possibly TRBD2 (6 bases). Germline CDR1 reads MGHDK; CDR2 reads SYGVNS. The CDR3 sequence is 17 residues long. V was pared by 1 base and J by 0 bases, with 16 bases between. CDR3 loop: CASSEFYGGTDSYEQYF. The CDR3 nucleotides are TGTGCCAGCAGTGAATTCTATGGCGGGACGGACTCCTACGAGCAGTACTTC.

V usage is TRBV5-6 and J usage is TRBJ2-3; no definite D call. The germline V gene has CDR1 SGHDT and CDR2 YYEEEE. The germline V and J ends were trimmed by 3 bases and 0 bases, with 8 bases remaining between them. CDR3 length: 14 residues. CDR3 DNA sequence: TGTGCCAGCAGCTCCAAGGAAAGCACAGATACGCAGTATTTT. It is translated as CASSSKESTDTQYF.

The chain couples TRBV18 to TRBJ1-1, with a tentative D call TRBD1 (6 bases). V lost 1 base and J 0 bases, leaving 12 bases between the germline ends. The germline gives CDR1 KGHSH, CDR2 LQKENI. The CDR3 has 16 amino acids. The CDR3 DNA sequence: TGTGCCAGCTCACCACGGGGCCGACAGGTGAACACTGAAGCTTTCTTT. This sequence encodes CASSPRGRQVNTEAFF.

The V and J genes are TRBV7-2 and TRBJ1-5; possibly TRBD1 for D (5 bases). This CDR3 spans 18 amino acids. V was clipped by 6 bases and J by 2 bases, with 23 bases between them. Germline V gene lookup returns CDR1 SGHTA and CDR2 FQGNSA. Here the CDR3 reads CASSNRVEGTVGNQPQHF. The CDR3, as DNA: TGTGCCAGCAGTAACCGGGTGGAAGGGACGGTGGGCAATCAGCCCCAGCATTTT.

In its sample, this clonotype was seen a few times. The chain is built from TRBV7-2 and TRBJ2-7, with D hard to call. The V end lost 4 bases, the J end lost 5 bases, and 12 bases lay between the germline ends. CDR1 is SGHTA and CDR2 is FQGNSA in the germline V gene. The CDR3 totals 13 residues. The CDR3 coding sequence is TGTGCCAGCAGCTCCACCCGATATAACGAGCAGTACTTC. This codes for CASSSTRYNEQYF.

This clonotype was picked up a small number of times. The V and J genes are TRBV7-2 and TRBJ1-3; no firm D call. The V end lost 7 bases, the J end lost 2 bases, and 9 bases lay between the germline ends. Looked up from germline, CDR1 is SGHTA and CDR2 is FQGNSA. CDR3 length equals 13 residues. This CDR3 reads CASTPRPGNTIYF. CDR3 coding DNA: TGTGCCAGCACCCCGAGGCCTGGAAACACCATATATTTT.

This rearrangement joins TRBV20-1 to TRBJ2-3, with TRBD2 as a possible D gene (7 bases). The CDR3 length is 13 residues. CDR1 is DFQATT, CDR2 SNEGSKA, per germline (reference sequence). The V gene lost 3 bases and the J gene lost 2 bases, with 9 bases spanning the gap. CDR3 DNA: TGCAGTGCTAGGGGGGGGCCCACAGATACGCAGTATTTT. Its protein product is CSARGGPTDTQYF.

This clonotype has just a few counts. The V and J genes are TRBV11-2 and TRBJ2-7, with 8 bases aligning to TRBD1. This CDR3 has 13 amino acids. CDR1 and CDR2 from the germline V gene are SGHAT and FQNNGV. The V gene end was trimmed by 5 bases and the J gene end by 4 bases; junction bases not matched to a gene: 4. The CDR3, as DNA: TGTGCCAGCAGCCCGGACAGGGTATACGAGCAGTACTTC. Residues: CASSPDRVYEQYF.

This clonotype was observed at least ten times. DNA for the CDR3: TGTGCCAGCAGTGGAGGGACGGGGATCTATGGCTACACCTTC. Protein product: CASSGGTGIYGYTF. The genes are TRBV6-1 and TRBJ1-2, with a possible D match to TRBD1 (5 bases). The CDR3 runs to 14 residues. CDR1 is MNHNS, CDR2 SASEGT, per germline. V shed 4 bases and J shed 4 bases, with 13 bases lying between them.

This clonotype was picked up many times. The V gene is TRBV10-2, the J gene TRBJ1-6; 8 bases fit TRBD1. The germline V gene encodes CDR1 WSHSY and CDR2 SAAADI. The V gene end was trimmed by 8 bases and the J gene end by 7 bases; junction bases not matched to a gene: 4. The CDR3 sequence is 13 residues long. The CDR3 DNA reads as TGCGCCAGCTCCAGGGGGCAAAATTCACCCCTCCACTTT. Amino acids: CASSRGQNSPLHF.

The gene calls are TRBV7-9 and TRBJ2-1; TRBD2 matches at 8 bases. The CDR3 has 14 residues. Germline V CDR1 and CDR2: SEHNR, FQNEAQ (reference sequence). V gave up 1 base and J gave up 11 bases; unmatched junction bases: 7. This chain's CDR3 is CASSLEGLGPKQFF. In DNA form, the CDR3 reads TGTGCCAGCAGCTTAGAGGGACTAGGGCCCAAGCAGTTCTTC.

This chain's CDR3 is CASNRTNYTF. The CDR3, as DNA: TGTGCCAGCAACCGGACCAACTACACCTTC. The gene calls are TRBV3-1 and TRBJ1-2; D uncertain. The CDR3 extends over 10 amino acids. V dropped 7 bases and J dropped 10 bases, with 10 bases sitting between them. Germline assignment: CDR1 LGHDT and CDR2 YNNKEL (reference sequence).

The chain has TRBV20-1 and TRBJ2-1; 10 positions agree with TRBD1. The CDR3 extends over 13 amino acids. After removal of 8 bases from V and 7 bases from J, the junction contained 8 bases not matched to a gene. Germline lookup yields CDR1 DFQATT and CDR2 SNEGSKA (reference sequence). CDR3 nucleotides: TGCAGTCTCCGGGACAGGGGTAAAAATGAGCAGTTCTTC. It codes for CSLRDRGKNEQFF.

The V call is TRBV6-6, the J call TRBJ2-7; D unresolved. This CDR3 is built from 14 residues. Germline V gene sequence: CDR1 MNHNY, CDR2 SVGAGI (reference sequence). V lost 8 bases and J 0 bases, leaving 14 bases between the germline ends. For the CDR3, the DNA is TGTGCCAGCCGCGGCACCACAGCCTCCTACGAGCAGTACTTC. It yields the protein CASRGTTASYEQYF.

This clonotype was detected ten times or more. V and J are TRBV29-1 and TRBJ1-2; D is uncertain. V lost 4 bases and J lost 7, with 22 bases in between. This CDR3 region has 15 residues. CDR1 is SQVTM, CDR2 ANQGSEA, per germline. The CDR3 protein is CSVAPVLNARLGYTF. Written as DNA, the CDR3 is TGCAGCGTTGCACCAGTCCTTAACGCACGCCTTGGCTACACCTTC.

This chain uses TRBV29-1 with TRBJ2-1; 7 bases are shared with TRBD2. The length of the CDR3 is 12 residues. Germline CDR1 reads SQVTM; CDR2 reads ANQGSEA. After removal of 7 bases from V and 4 bases from J, the junction contained 4 bases not matched to a gene. CDR3 DNA sequence: TGCAGCGAGCGGGACTCTTACAATGAGCAGTTCTTC. It translates to CSERDSYNEQFF.

As for this clonotype: A read error is possible here, since a much larger clone lies one base away. This chain uses TRBV10-3 with TRBJ2-1, with 9 bases identical to TRBD1. Germline CDR1 and CDR2: ENHRY and SYGVKD. V was clipped by 10 bases and J by 7 bases; unmatched bases: 11. CDR3 length equals 14 residues. CDR3 loop: CATWTGQGSNEQFF. The CDR3 DNA sequence: TGTGCCACCTGGACGGGACAGGGTAGTAATGAGCAGTTCTTC.

This clonotype appeared a few times. The chain links TRBV24-1 to TRBJ2-2, with D perhaps TRBD1 or TRBD2 (5 bases each). V was trimmed by 7 bases and J by 3 bases, leaving 17 bases between them. Germline V CDR1 and CDR2: KGHDR, SFDVKD. CDR3 length: 16 amino acids. The CDR3 DNA reads as TGTGCCACCAGCAGTACGAGGGGTCAACACACCGGGGAGCTGTTTTTT. It translates to CATSSTRGQHTGELFF.

The genes are TRBV28 and TRBJ1-1; tentatively, D is TRBD1 (6 bases). Germline CDR1 reads MDHEN; CDR2 reads SYDVKM. V was trimmed by 8 bases and J by 0 bases, leaving 10 bases between them. This CDR3 has 13 residues. The CDR3 is CASFGQMNTEAFF. CDR3 DNA: TGTGCCAGCTTTGGACAGATGAACACTGAAGCTTTCTTT.